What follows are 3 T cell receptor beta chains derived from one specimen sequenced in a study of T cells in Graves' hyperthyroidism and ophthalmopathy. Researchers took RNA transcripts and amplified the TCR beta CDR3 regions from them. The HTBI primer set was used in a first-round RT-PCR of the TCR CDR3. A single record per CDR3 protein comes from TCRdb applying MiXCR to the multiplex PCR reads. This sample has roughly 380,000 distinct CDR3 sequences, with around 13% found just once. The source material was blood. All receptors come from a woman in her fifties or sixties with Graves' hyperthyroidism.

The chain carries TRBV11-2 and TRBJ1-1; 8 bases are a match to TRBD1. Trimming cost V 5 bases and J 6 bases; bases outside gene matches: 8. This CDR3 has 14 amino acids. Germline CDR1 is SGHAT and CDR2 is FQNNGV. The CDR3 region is CASSALDRGSEAFF. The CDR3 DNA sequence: TGTGCCAGCAGCGCCCTCGACAGGGGTTCTGAAGCTTTCTTT. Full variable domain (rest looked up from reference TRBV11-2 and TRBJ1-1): EAGVAQSPRYKIIEKRQSVAFWCNPISGHATLYWYQQILGQGPKLLIQFQNNGVVDDSQLPKDRFSAERLKGVDSTLKIQPAKLEDSAVYLCASSALDRGSEAFFGQGTRLTVV.

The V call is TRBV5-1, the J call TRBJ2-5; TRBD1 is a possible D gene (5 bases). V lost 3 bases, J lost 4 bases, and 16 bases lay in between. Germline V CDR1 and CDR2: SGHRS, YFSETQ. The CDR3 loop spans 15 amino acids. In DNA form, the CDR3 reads TGCGCCAGCAGCTCCGCTCAGGGCTCCTCAGAGACCCAGTACTTC. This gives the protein CASSSAQGSSETQYF.

CDR3 sequence (DNA): TGTGCCACCAGTCGGGCCACCGGGGAGCTGTTTTTT. Translating gives CATSRATGELFF. V and J are TRBV24-1 and TRBJ2-2; D not certain. Trimming removed 6 bases at V and 4 bases at J, with 5 bases between. The CDR3 covers 12 residues. The germline V gene has CDR1 KGHDR and CDR2 SFDVKD.